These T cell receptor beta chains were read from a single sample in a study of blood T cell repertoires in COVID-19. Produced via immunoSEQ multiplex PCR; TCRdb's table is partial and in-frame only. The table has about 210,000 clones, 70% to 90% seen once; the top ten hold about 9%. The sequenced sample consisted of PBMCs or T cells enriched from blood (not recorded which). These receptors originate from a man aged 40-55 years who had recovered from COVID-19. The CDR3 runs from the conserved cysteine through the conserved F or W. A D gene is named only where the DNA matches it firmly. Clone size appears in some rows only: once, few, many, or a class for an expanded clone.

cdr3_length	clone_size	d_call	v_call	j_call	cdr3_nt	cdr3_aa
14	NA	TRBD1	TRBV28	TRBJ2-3	TGTGCCAGCGCGGACAGGGTGGGCACAGATACGCAGTATTTT	CASADRVGTDTQYF
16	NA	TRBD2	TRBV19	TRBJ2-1	TGTGCCAGTAGTACCCTCGGAGCGGGAAAACAAAATGAGCAGTTCTTC	CASSTLGAGKQNEQFF
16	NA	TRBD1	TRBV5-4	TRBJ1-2	TGTGCCAGCAGCCCCCCGGGACAGCGGGCGAACTATGGCTACACCTTC	CASSPPGQRANYGYTF
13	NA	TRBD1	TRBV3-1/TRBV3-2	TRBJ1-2	TGTGCCAGCAGCCAAGGACAGGGGATCGGCTACACCTTC	CASSQGQGIGYTF
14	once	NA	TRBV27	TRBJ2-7	TGTGCCAGCAGTTCGAGACAGTTCACCTACGAGCAGTACTTC	CASSSRQFTYEQYF
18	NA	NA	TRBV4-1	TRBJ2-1	TGCGCCAGCAGCCCCCTTTCTCCCAAACTGAGCTCCTACAATGAGCAGTTCTTC	CASSPLSPKLSSYNEQFF
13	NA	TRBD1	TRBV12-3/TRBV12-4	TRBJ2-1	TGTGCCCTACGGACAGGGGTTTACAATGAGCAGTTCTTC	CALRTGVYNEQFF
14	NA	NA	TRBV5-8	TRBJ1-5	TGTGCCAGCAGCTTGTACCTGGCCATCGAGCCCCAGCATTTT	CASSLYLAIEPQHF
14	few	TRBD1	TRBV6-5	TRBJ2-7	TGTGCCAGCAGAGCCCGGACAGGGTCGTACGAGCAGTACTTC	CASRARTGSYEQYF
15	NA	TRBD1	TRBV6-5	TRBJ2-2	TGTGCCAGCAGTTTTGACAGGGGTGGCACCGGGGAGCTGTTTTTT	CASSFDRGGTGELFF
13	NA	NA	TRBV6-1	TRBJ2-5	TGTGCCAGCAGTGAAAACAGGGTTGAGACCCAGTACTTC	CASSENRVETQYF
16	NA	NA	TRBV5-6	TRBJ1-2	TGTGCCAGCAGCCTATATCACAGTCAAAAAGTAGGTGGCTACACCTTC	CASSLYHSQKVGGYTF
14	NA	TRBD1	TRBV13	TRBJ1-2	TGTGCCAGCAGCTCCCTGACAGGGAACTATGGCTACACCTTC	CASSSLTGNYGYTF
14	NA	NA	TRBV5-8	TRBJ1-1	TGTGCCAGCAGCTTGAGGGGTACGGGCACTGAAGCTTTCTTT	CASSLRGTGTEAFF
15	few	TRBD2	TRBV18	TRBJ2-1	TGTGCCAGCTTCCCCGGCGGGAGCTCCTACAATGAGCAGTTCTTC	CASFPGGSSYNEQFF
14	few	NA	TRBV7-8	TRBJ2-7	TGTGCCAGCAGCTTAGGTGCGCCCGCCTACGAGCAGTACTTC	CASSLGAPAYEQYF
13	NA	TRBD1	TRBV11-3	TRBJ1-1	TGTGCCAGCAGCTTAACAGGGGATACTGAAGCTTTCTTT	CASSLTGDTEAFF
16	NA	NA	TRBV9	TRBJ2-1	TGTGCCAGCAGCGTAGCTACCCTAAGCTCCTACAATGAGCAGTTCTTC	CASSVATLSSYNEQFF
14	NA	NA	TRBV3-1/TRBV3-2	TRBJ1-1	TGTGCCAGCAGGTTCGGGGGTTCGAACACTGAAGCTTTCTTT	CASRFGGSNTEAFF
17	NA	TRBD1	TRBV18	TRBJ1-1	TGTGCCAGCTCACCTACTGGGACAGGGGGCGCGGACACTGAAGCTTTCTTT	CASSPTGTGGADTEAFF
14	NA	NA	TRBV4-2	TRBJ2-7	TGTGCCAGCAGCCTCCGGACTTCAGGCGGCGAGCAGTACTTC	CASSLRTSGGEQYF
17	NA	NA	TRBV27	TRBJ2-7	TGTGCCAGCAAGGGGGTTAGCCTCGGGGCTAGGGCCTACGAGCAGTACTTC	CASKGVSLGARAYEQYF
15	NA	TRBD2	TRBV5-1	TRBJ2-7	TGCGCCAGCAGCAAGACTAGCGGAGCCTCCTACGAGCAGTACTTC	CASSKTSGASYEQYF
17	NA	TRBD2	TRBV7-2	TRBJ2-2	TGTGCCAGCACCATACACCCAACGACTAGCGGAGCCGGGGAGCTGTTTTTT	CASTIHPTTSGAGELFF
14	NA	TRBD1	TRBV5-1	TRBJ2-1	TGCGCCAGCAGCTTGGGGGGACAGGCCAGGGAGCAGTTCTTC	CASSLGGQAREQFF
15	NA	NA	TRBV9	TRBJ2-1	TGTGCCAGCAGCGTAGCGGGAAACCCAAGTAGTGAGCAGTTCTTC	CASSVAGNPSSEQFF
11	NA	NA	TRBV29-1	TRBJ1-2	TGCAGCGTGCCGCTCATCGGGGAGGCAGTCTTC	CSVPLIGEAVF
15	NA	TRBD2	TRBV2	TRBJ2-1	TGTGCCAGCAGTGACCAAGCGGGGGTGTACAATGAGCAGTTCTTC	CASSDQAGVYNEQFF
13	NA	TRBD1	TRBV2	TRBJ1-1	TGTGCCAGTCAAAGGGACAGGCGTTCTGAAGCTTTCTTT	CASQRDRRSEAFF
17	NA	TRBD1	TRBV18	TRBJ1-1	TGTGCCAGCTCACCTTTTGGGACAGGGGGCATGAACACTGAAGCTTTCTTT	CASSPFGTGGMNTEAFF
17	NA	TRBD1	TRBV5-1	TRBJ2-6	TGCGCCAGCAGCTCACAGGGGGCGGTTTCTGGGGCCAACGTCCTGACTTTC	CASSSQGAVSGANVLTF
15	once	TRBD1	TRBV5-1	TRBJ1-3	TGCGCCAGCAGCTTGGCTACAGGGGCTGGAAACACCATATATTTT	CASSLATGAGNTIYF
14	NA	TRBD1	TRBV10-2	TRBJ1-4	TGCGCCAGCAGTGTGGGACAGGGGGTAGGAAAACTGTTTTTT	CASSVGQGVGKLFF
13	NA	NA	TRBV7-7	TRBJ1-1	TGTGCCAGCAGCTTAACCCGGACAGCTGAAGCTTTCTTT	CASSLTRTAEAFF
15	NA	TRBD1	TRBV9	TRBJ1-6	TGTGCCAGTACCCAAACAGGGGTGGGGAATTCACCCCTCCACTTT	CASTQTGVGNSPLHF
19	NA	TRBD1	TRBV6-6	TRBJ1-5	TGTGCCAGCAGCTGGGGAAGACAGGGTGGAGGATATAGCAATCAGCCCCAGCATTTT	CASSWGRQGGGYSNQPQHF
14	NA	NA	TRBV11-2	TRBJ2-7	TGTGCCAGCAGCTTACGGACTACCTTGTACGAGCAGTACTTC	CASSLRTTLYEQYF
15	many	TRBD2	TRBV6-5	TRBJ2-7	TGTGCCAGCAGGGAGGGACTAGCGGGCATCTACGAGCAGTACTTC	CASREGLAGIYEQYF
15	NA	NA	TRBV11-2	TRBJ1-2	TGTGCCAGCAGCTTAGAATCAGGGGCAGGCTCTGGCTACACCTTC	CASSLESGAGSGYTF
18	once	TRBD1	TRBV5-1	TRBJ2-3	TGCGCCAGCAGCTTGGCCCCGTCCGGACAGGGCTTGGTGGATACGCAGTATTTT	CASSLAPSGQGLVDTQYF
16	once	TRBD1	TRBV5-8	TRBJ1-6	TGTGCCAGCAGCCTACACAGGGGGGCAAATAATTCACCCCTCCACTTT	CASSLHRGANNSPLHF
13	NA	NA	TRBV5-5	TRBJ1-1	TGTGCCAGCAGCCGGGAGATTAACACTGAAGCTTTCTTT	CASSREINTEAFF
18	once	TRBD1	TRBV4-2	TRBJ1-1	TGTGCCAGCAGCCCGTGGGTGGGGACAGGGGGAGCGAACACTGAAGCTTTCTTT	CASSPWVGTGGANTEAFF
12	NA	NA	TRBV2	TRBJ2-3	TGTGCCAGCAGCCTTAGCACAGATACGCAGTATTTT	CASSLSTDTQYF
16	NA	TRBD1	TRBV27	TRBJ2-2	TGTGCCAGCAGACATCCCATAGGGGGCCACACCGGGGAGCTGTTTTTT	CASRHPIGGHTGELFF
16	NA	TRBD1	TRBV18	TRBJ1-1	TGTGCCAGCTCACCAGTTGGGACAGCGGTAAACACTGAAGCTTTCTTT	CASSPVGTAVNTEAFF
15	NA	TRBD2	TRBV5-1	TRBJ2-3	TGCGCCAGCAGCTTCGGGGGAGGGCCCACAGATACGCAGTATTTT	CASSFGGGPTDTQYF
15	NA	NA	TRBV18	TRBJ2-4	TGTGCCAGCTCACCACAGGGGCTAGCCAAAAACATTCAGTACTTC	CASSPQGLAKNIQYF